This T cell receptor (beta chain) was observed in a study of blood T cell repertoires in COVID-19. Trimming stripped 0 bases from V and 4 bases from J, with 12 bases between. The CDR3 consists of 15 residues. Germline V CDR1 and CDR2: LGHNA, YSLEER. Profiled with immunoSEQ multiplex PCR; TCRdb holds only in-frame clones, not every one. This table has hundreds of thousands of clones, roughly 83% appearing once. The origin of this receptor is a woman aged 50 to 60 who had recovered from COVID-19. The sequencing sample was made of PBMCs or T cells enriched from blood (not recorded which). The J gene is TRBJ1-2, the V gene TRBV4-3; possible D gene TRBD1, 6 bases. CDR3 DNA sequence: TGCGCCAGCAGCCAAGATGGAGGCAGGGGCTATGGCTACACCTTC. This codes for CASSQDGGRGYGYTF.